This T cell receptor beta chain is drawn from a study of radiation and T cells in renal cell carcinoma (dated by TCRdb to about 2020). Describing the broader study: Samples were obtained from a clinical trial, in which 15 Gy stereotactic body radiation therapy was delivered to primary renal cell carcinomas and nephrectomy was performed 4 weeks later. TCR beta sequencing covered 50 or so samples in total, comprising 25 or so tumors and about 27 peripheral blood samples. Across all 53 samples, over 4,000,000 unique CDR3 nucleotide sequences encoding approximately 3,000,000 unique CDR3 amino acid sequences were identified. The paper as a whole reports these results and caveats: With a single-armed trial design, the study had no way to address how radiation dose or scheduling affects the TCR repertoire. No pretreatment tumor biopsies were available, so the baseline intratumoral presence of clonotypes could not be determined. Changes in the blood repertoire were not tracked past 4 weeks after treatment. In blood, the top tumor clonotypes increased between baseline and 2 weeks post-radiation and then shrank by 4 weeks, which suggests that tumor-resident clones expanded only transiently.

This clone came up a few times. Its antigen remains undetermined. No clone much larger than this one lies a single base away; base qualities are absent. Reading the label with the study, this specimen's time point is: blood 2 weeks post-SBRT. Taken with the paper, the label for treatment or condition translates to: 15 Gy SBRT to primary tumor, nephrectomy 4 weeks later. To follow tumor-enriched clonotypes, serial peripheral blood was collected from radiation-treated patients at baseline and at 2 weeks and 4 weeks after SBRT. Every patient had renal cell carcinoma of clear cell pathology. The QIAamp DNA Blood Mini Kit (Qiagen) was used to prepare genomic DNA for TCR sequencing. Only samples passing all quality control checks were included in the analyses. TCR beta libraries were generated from genomic DNA with the immunoSEQ kit, following the manufacturer's recommendations. For library preparation, a first multiplex PCR was performed with proprietary primers, followed by a second PCR in which unique barcodes were added, and bead cleanups were performed after each round. A positive control reaction and a negative control reaction, both provided in the kit, were run with every batch of samples. The final libraries were assessed on an Agilent 4200 TapeStation D1000 ScreenTape, pooled by volume, and quantified by qPCR. Sequencing ran on an Illumina NextSeq500 with a MidOutput 150-cycle cartridge, using 156 Read1 and 15 Index1 cycles with kit custom primers. The pooled library was loaded at around 1.1 pM with around 20% PhiX control spiked in. The published analysis was carried out like this. Vendor-processed data were analyzed in R, and a clonotype was defined as all T cells sharing the same CDR3 nucleotide sequence. In the clone abundance analyses, frequencies in each sample were normalized to that sample's 10,000 most abundant clones. Public T cell clones, which averaged fewer than five per sample, were excluded before analysis. Tumor-enriched and baseline blood-enriched clonotypes were defined by at least a 32-fold difference in abundance between compartments. A beta-binomial differential abundance model was used to identify clonotypes that expanded or contracted between blood time points. Tumor-blood repertoire similarity was measured with the Baroni-Urbani and Buser coefficient, and groups were compared using two-tailed Wilcoxon tests in R. Entries here come from immuneACCESS through TCRdb and include only in-frame sequences with V and J called. Some clones fail to appear in such tables; in the studies checked, an unresolved V gene covers under half of the shortfall, and the cause of the remainder is unknown. That table furnishes V, J and clone size, whereas the DNA furnished D and trimming. This sample holds some 120,000 clones; roughly four fifths were observed only once. The ten largest clonotypes hold over 1.5% of the sample.

The material was blood, obtained from a patient whose treatment included radiotherapy and nephrectomy. The receptor was derived from an older woman with renal cell carcinoma.

The CDR3 loop reads CASTEVSGNTIYF. The base sequence is TGTGCCAGCACCGAAGTCTCTGGAAACACCATATATTTT. The rearranged segments are TRBV7-9 and TRBJ1-3, with an unclear D gene assignment. V is shortened by 7 bases, J by 0 bases, and the region joining them spans 7 bases. The cysteine opens and the phenylalanine closes a CDR3 of 13 amino acids. Only CDR3 DNA remains: 39 bases, in frame from the first base. The germline V gene (reference sequence) provides CDR1 SEHNR and CDR2 FQNEAQ.